Detailed here is one T cell receptor beta chain. What antigen it recognizes has not been identified. No much larger clonotype is one base removed from it; base qualities were not supplied. From a lookup of the germline V gene, CDR1 and CDR2 are MGHRA and YSYEKL. Trimming takes 1 base off V and 0 bases off J; junction bases not matched to a gene: 5. The CDR3 holds 17 amino acids from the cysteine to the phenylalanine. The only DNA kept is the CDR3, 51 bases in frame from the first base. Samples from volunteer blood donors who had recovered from COVID-19 were contributed by a second Seattle source. Collaborating institutions collected whole blood in K2EDTA tubes following their own protocols. Collaborator samples were shipped for TCRbeta analysis as frozen whole blood, isolated PBMCs, or DNA extracted from either sample type. TCRbeta CDR3 regions were amplified from genomic DNA using the immunoSEQ Assay, a bias-controlled multiplex PCR. Processing in the source paper ran as follows. Nucleated cell counts per sample were estimated from amplification of reference gene primers within the assay. To quantify the absolute abundance of each unique TCRbeta CDR3 rearrangement, sequence reads were collapsed and filtered. Productive Simpson clonality was computed per sample as the square root of Simpson's diversity index over productive rearrangements. The clones in this table, taken by TCRdb from immuneACCESS, are in-frame only. Not every clone is retained; where verified, under half of the shortfall comes from an unresolved V gene, and the cause of the rest is unknown. V, J and clone size are those of that table, while D and trimming were read from the DNA. This sample holds a few hundred thousand clones; roughly 80% were observed only once. The ten largest clones capture around 2.7% of the sample.

These data are taken from a study of blood T cell repertoires in COVID-19 (TCRdb year 2020). Background for the entire study: Samples covering the acute and convalescent phases of COVID-19 were provided by collaborators in the United States, Italy and Spain. The prospective study material was composed of cDNA or gDNA derived from T cells, B-cell-depleted T cells, or PBMCs. The samples were drawn from two sources: the first 160 participants of the ongoing ImmuneRACE study, and 1,200 or so subjects contributed by 6 global collaborators. Where HLA class I and class II types were available, the types were taken from metadata supplied by the sample provider, not from assay-based typing. A de-identified subject ID, COVID-19 status, age in years and sex were almost always included in the sample metadata. A freely available public database, intended as a resource for researchers studying the immune response to SARS-CoV-2, is where the repertoires were released. The dataset comprised deeply sampled blood TCRbeta repertoires from subjects exposed to, actively infected with, or recovered from COVID-19. Beyond this particular receptor, the publication reports: The quantity of clinical and demographic metadata differed by source and by participant and was supplied without curation.

Sequenced material: peripheral blood. The receptor's source is a woman under 40 who had recovered from COVID-19. The sequence links TRBV4-1 to TRBJ2-3; 9 middle bases align to TRBD2. The CDR3 corresponds to CASSQVGAGGSTDTQYF. The base sequence is TGCGCCAGCAGCCAAGTCGGGGCGGGAGGGAGCACAGATACGCAGTATTTT.